This T cell receptor beta chain was sequenced for a study of neurological immune-mediated disorders (dated by TCRdb to about 2019). Regarding the study in general: Peripheral blood TCR-beta repertoires from patients with HTLV-I-associated myelopathy (HAM/TSP), patients with multiple sclerosis, and healthy controls were compared in the study using UMI-based sequencing. The 95 to 110 TCR-beta libraries covered PBMC samples along with longitudinal samples, technical triplicates, and paired sorted CD4+ and CD8+ T-cell subsets. Longitudinal HAM/TSP and healthy donors were sampled at 3 time-points each (about 3-45 month intervals). The cohort included some 66 subjects: roughly 15 with HAM/TSP, some 35 with multiple sclerosis, and roughly 20 healthy controls.

Taken from cysteine to phenylalanine, the CDR3 has 15 residues. The only DNA kept is the CDR3, 45 bases in frame from the first base. The germline V gene specifies KGHSH as CDR1 and LQKENI as CDR2. V loses 3 bases, J loses 4 bases, and the germline ends lie 14 bases apart. Results the study describes overall, beyond this receptor: TCR clonal expansion was highest in HAM/TSP patients and lowest in MS patients, with MS patients falling below even healthy controls. No identical CDR3 amino acid sequences were shared among expanded clones across subjects, suggesting private TCR-beta repertoires in all groups.

The time point label, read with the paper, signifies: longitudinal time-point 1 (baseline). The healthy controls were volunteers from blood banks in Maryland, USA. For unsorted PBMC libraries, 2 million PBMCs were used after storage in RNAlater at -80 degrees C until RNA extraction. Peripheral blood was subjected to Ficoll-Hypaque density gradient centrifugation to isolate PBMCs, which were then cryopreserved in liquid nitrogen. cDNA synthesis used template-switch 5'RACE with a primer carrying a 10-nucleotide random unique molecular identifier tagging each TCR transcript. Every sequencing run covered 15-18 subjects and yielded more than 180 million TCR-beta sequences. The RNeasy kit was used for extraction of total RNA. The KAPA Real-time Library Amplification kit was used to amplify TCR-beta VDJ regions with primers for the TCR constant region and the 5'RACE anchor. Sample indexes and Illumina adaptors were added in a first PCR, and a second PCR then increased library yield. After Ampure bead purification, the roughly 650 bp TCR product was size-selected on a 2% E-gel SizeSelection system. Before pooling, libraries had their quality checked on a Bioanalyzer, their concentration measured with Qubit, and their quantity determined with the Kapa Library Quantification kit. An Illumina HiSeq 2500 was used to sequence the libraries paired-end at 2 x 150 bp. To increase sequence diversity, roughly 24-32% phiX was spiked into each library pool. The source study handled its data this way. The quality-filtered reads were processed with the UMI-based MiGEC pipeline, whose error correction step removed more than 80% of the raw TCR sequences. VDJ genes were aligned to IMGT germline references, and clonotypes were defined by unique CDR3 amino acid sequence plus V-J genes. Clonal expansion, Shannon diversity and CDR3 relatedness (CalcPairwiseDistances, ClusterSamples) were evaluated with VDJtools, and phylogenetic trees were built with CLCbio workbench. Expanded clones were defined as having at least 8 unique UMIs, based on coefficient-of-variation modelling across technical triplicates. Through fastp at Q25 and MiXCR, TCRdb rebuilt clones from the public reads, retaining in-frame beta chains. CDR3 protein sequences are deduplicated, and each keeps its most common genes and DNA. The V and J calls shown here were made by TCRdb, not taken from the authors' results. Within this sample are approximately 46,000 distinct CDR3 sequences, with less than 12% of them counted one time only. Jointly, the top ten make up approximately 1.5% of the sample.

This clonotype was counted a few times. What antigen it recognizes has not been identified. Per-base quality was not reported, and no clone a single base away is much larger than it. This sequence was found in a woman in her thirties or forties in good health. The sequenced material came from PBMCs. The rearranged chain carries TRBV18 and TRBJ2-3; the D region may be TRBD1 or TRBD2, each matching 6 bases equally. The CDR3 protein is CASSPSTGASDTQYF. The DNA is as follows: TGTGCCAGCTCACCCTCGACGGGGGCCTCAGATACGCAGTATTTT. With the portions outside the CDR3 filled from the reference TRBV18 and TRBJ2-3 genes, the complete variable region becomes NAGVMQNPRHLVRRRGQEARLRCSPMKGHSHVYWYRQLPEEGLKFMVYLQKENIIDESGMPKERFSAEFPKEGPSILRIQQVVRGDSAAYFCASSPSTGASDTQYFGPGTRLTVL.